The clone carrying this T cell receptor beta chain has just a few counts. Treatment here: oral pan-JAK inhibitor, 5-10 mg twice daily. The CDR3 spans 15 residues. The germline V gene has CDR1 MRHNA and CDR2 SNTAGT. V shed 5 bases and J shed 3 bases, with 13 bases lying between them. These data come from a study of CD8+ T cells in alopecia areata. Reverse transcription of extracted RNA yielded cDNA, which provided the sequencing template. Method: immunoSEQ multiplex PCR; TCRdb's copy keeps in-frame clones and lacks some. The data hold just under 65,000 clones, with just over 45% observed a single time. Sequencing used CD8+ T cells sorted from blood, obtained at approximately week 36, from a patient treated with tofacitinib. This chain joins TRBV6-4 and TRBJ2-2; D perhaps matches TRBD1 (7 bases). This receptor was identified in a human donor with alopecia areata. The CDR3 DNA reads as TGTGCCAGCAGTAACAGGGGAGGAGACACCGGGGAGCTGTTTTTT. Its protein product is CASSNRGGDTGELFF.